One and the same sample provided the 30 T cell receptor beta chains below, sequenced in a study of neurological immune-mediated disorders. MiXCR, applied by TCRdb to the 5' RACE reads, yields one record per CDR3 protein. The data hold roughly 75,000 distinct CDR3 sequences, with roughly 15% observed a single time. Time point reported: longitudinal time-point 1 (baseline). Sequencing used PBMCs. These receptors were collected from a female donor with HTLV-1-associated myelopathy (HAM/TSP).

This clonotype was seen repeatedly, ten times or more. The rearrangement joins TRBV20-1 to TRBJ2-1; 10 bases are shared with TRBD2. Germline lookup yields CDR1 DFQATT and CDR2 SNEGSKA (reference sequence). CDR3 length: 15 amino acids. The V segment lost 3 bases and the J segment 9 bases; nucleotides outside the gene matches: 11. As DNA, the CDR3 is TGCAGTGCTAGCCGGCTAGCGGGAGCCGGAGGTGAGCAGTTCTTC. This sequence encodes CSASRLAGAGGEQFF.

This clonotype has at least ten counts. This chain connects TRBV12-3 or TRBV12-4 to TRBJ2-1; 7 bases align to TRBD2. The CDR3 runs 16 residues. V shed 4 bases, J shed 7 bases, and the junction held 13 bases outside the gene matches. Written as DNA, the CDR3 is TGTGCCAGCAGTTGGAGGGACTTCGGGAGGATTAATGAGCAGTTCTTC. It yields the protein CASSWRDFGRINEQFF.

This clonotype was seen repeatedly, ten times or more. The rearrangement uses TRBV12-3 or TRBV12-4 and TRBJ2-2; D may be TRBD1 or TRBD2 (6 bases each). The CDR3 extends over 16 amino acids. Between the trimmed V and J ends, which lost 2 bases and 5 bases, there was a span of 15 bases. The CDR3 region is CASSLSPGAGTGELFF. The CDR3 bases are TGTGCCAGCAGTTTAAGTCCGGGGGCAGGGACCGGGGAGCTGTTTTTT.

This clonotype was counted many times. J is TRBJ2-3 and V is TRBV5-1; D assignment may be TRBD1 or TRBD2 (5 bases each). Germline-derived CDR1 and CDR2 are SGHRS and YFSETQ. This CDR3 is 14 amino acids long. The ends were cut back, 4 bases at V and 4 bases at J, with 13 bases in the middle. In nucleotides, the CDR3 is TGCGCCAGCAGCCTAAAAGTGGGACCAGATACGCAGTATTTT. Amino acid sequence: CASSLKVGPDTQYF.

This clonotype was recorded at least ten times. At one end, the junction sequence differs from germline, possibly due to a read error. The chain combines TRBV7-8 with TRBJ1-2; 11 bases match TRBD1. This CDR3 has 16 residues. CDR1 SGHVS and CDR2 FQNEAQ come from the germline V gene. CDR3 residues: CANSSRTPWTGGGYTF. In DNA, the CDR3 is TGTGCCAACAGCTCGCGAACTCCTTGGACAGGGGGCGGCTACACCTTC. Together with reference TRBV7-8 and TRBJ1-2, the CDR3 gives the full variable domain: GAGVSQSPRYKVAKRGQDVALRCDPISGHVSLFWYQQALGQGPEFLTYFQNEAQLDKSGLPSDRFFAERPEGSVSTLKIQRTQQEDSAVYLCANSSRTPWTGGGYTFGSGTRLTVV.

This clonotype was recorded many times. J is TRBJ2-2 and V is TRBV5-5; the D is unclear. Germline V gene data show CDR1 as SGHKS and CDR2 as YYEKEE (reference sequence). V was cut by 0 bases and J by 0 bases, with 0 bases left in between. The CDR3 totals 13 residues. The CDR3 spells CASSLANTGELFF. The CDR3 nucleotides are TGTGCCAGCAGCTTGGCGAACACCGGGGAGCTGTTTTTT.

To note about this clonotype: At one end the junction does not follow the germline gene, possibly because of a read error. V gene TRBV9 combines with J gene TRBJ2-5; D is undetermined. The germline V gene encodes CDR1 SGDLS and CDR2 YYNGEE. The CDR3 spans 14 residues. The CDR3 DNA reads as TGTGCCAGCAGCAGAGCCGGTGATCCAGAGACCAAGTACTTC. Translating gives CASSRAGDPETKYF.

This clonotype was found many times. This chain uses TRBV5-6 with TRBJ1-1, with 10 bases aligning to TRBD1. The CDR3 totals 16 residues. V was pared by 4 bases and J by 3 bases, with 9 bases of the junction left unmatched. CDR1 is SGHDT and CDR2 is YYEEEE in the germline V gene. This chain's CDR3 is CASSVPSGTGDTEAFF. CDR3 bases: TGTGCCAGCAGCGTACCGTCCGGGACAGGGGACACTGAAGCTTTCTTT.

The table lists this clonotype with many counts. The rearrangement uses TRBV5-1 and TRBJ2-3, with TRBD2 as a possible D gene (5 bases). This CDR3 spans 14 amino acids. Trimming took off 3 bases at V and 3 bases at J, with 11 bases between the two ends. Germline CDR1 and CDR2: SGHRS and YFSETQ. The CDR3 sequence is CASSSGGLTDTQYF. As DNA, the CDR3 is TGCGCCAGCAGCTCAGGCGGGCTTACAGATACGCAGTATTTT.

Many counts were recorded for this clonotype. The CDR3 ends on some other residue instead of the conserved phenylalanine or tryptophan, so this is likely a read error. The limits of the CDR3 on the DNA are not certain, so only TCRdb's listed CDR3 is given. The chain couples TRBV20-1 to TRBJ2-1; TRBD1, the table's D call, was not compared with the DNA. CDR1 and CDR2 (germline): DFQATT, SNEGSKA (reference sequence). The CDR3 is 12 residues long, counting both termini. CDR3: CSASSQGLGTAV.

The sample holds many counts of this clonotype. The V gene is TRBV9, the J gene TRBJ2-3; 9 nucleotides align to TRBD2. CDR3 length: 15 residues. Germline V gene data show CDR1 as SGDLS and CDR2 as YYNGEE. J gave up 3 bases and V 3 bases, and 5 bases lay outside the gene matches. This CDR3 reads CASSATSGDTDTQYF. The CDR3 DNA follows: TGTGCCAGCAGCGCGACTAGCGGTGATACAGATACGCAGTATTTT.

Points on this clonotype: At one of its ends the junction is not consistent with the germline gene, which may arise from a read error. The chain uses TRBV2 and TRBJ2-6, with D possibly being TRBD1 or TRBD2 (5 bases each). The germline gives CDR1 SNHLY, CDR2 FYNNEI. The CDR3 sequence is 15 residues long. DNA of the CDR3: TGTGCCAGCAGTTGGGACCACCTTGGGACCAACGTCCTGACTTTC. The encoded protein is CASSWDHLGTNVLTF. The complete variable domain, with remaining parts taken from reference TRBV2 and TRBJ2-6, reads EPEVTQTPSHQVTQMGQEVILRCVPISNHLYFYWYRQILGQKVEFLVSFYNNEISEKSEIFDDQFSVERPDGSNFTLKIRSTKLEDSAMYFCASSWDHLGTNVLTFGAGSRLTVL.

The gene calls are TRBV5-1 and TRBJ2-3; D is possibly TRBD2 (7 bases). Looked up from germline, CDR1 is SGHRS and CDR2 is YFSETQ. CDR3 length: 15 residues. V was trimmed by 4 bases and J by 2 bases, leaving 14 bases between them. CDR3 sequence: CASSAYGGPTDTQYF. Written as DNA, the CDR3 is TGCGCCAGCAGCGCATACGGGGGGCCCACAGATACGCAGTATTTT. The full variable domain, with the rest looked up from reference TRBV5-1 and TRBJ2-3, is KAGVTQTPRYLIKTRGQQVTLSCSPISGHRSVSWYQQTPGQGLQFLFEYFSETQRNKGNFPGRFSGRQFSNSRSEMNVSTLELGDSALYLCASSAYGGPTDTQYFGPGTRLTVL.

This clonotype came up many times. The CDR3 reads CASRPDGNQPQHF. In DNA form, the CDR3 reads TGTGCCAGCAGACCGGACGGGAATCAGCCCCAGCATTTT. The rearrangement links TRBV12-3 or TRBV12-4 to TRBJ1-5; D is uncertain. Trimming took off 6 bases at V and 4 bases at J, with 10 bases between the two ends. The CDR3 is 13 amino acids.

The sample holds many counts of this clonotype. The V and J genes are TRBV7-9 and TRBJ2-2, with 7 bases aligning to TRBD1. CDR3 length: 15 residues. The germline CDR1 and CDR2 sequences are SEHNR and FQNEAQ (reference sequence). J lost 0 bases, V lost 5 bases, and 3 bases had no gene match. The CDR3 bases are TGTGCCAGCAGCGCGCAGGGGGCGAACACCGGGGAGCTGTTTTTT. Its translation: CASSAQGANTGELFF.

This clonotype was detected ten times or more. The V gene is TRBV20-1, the J gene TRBJ2-6, with TRBD2 identical over 9 bases. The trim removed 3 bases at V and 10 bases at J, leaving 13 bases unmatched. Germline assignment: CDR1 DFQATT and CDR2 SNEGSKA (reference sequence). This CDR3 spans 16 amino acids. Here the CDR3 DNA reads TGCAGTGCTAGCCCCAGGGCTAGCGGGGCTAGGAACGTCCTGACTTTC. Its translation is CSASPRASGARNVLTF.

This clonotype has a count of ten or more. The V call is TRBV5-6, the J call TRBJ2-7; 9 bases match TRBD1. Losses at the gene ends were 4 bases for V and 0 bases for J; bases not matched to a gene: 5. CDR3 size: 15 residues. Germline CDR1 SGHDT, CDR2 YYEEEE. As DNA, the CDR3 is TGTGCCAGCAGCGGCCGGGACAGGGACTCCTACGAGCAGTACTTC. Translating it yields CASSGRDRDSYEQYF.

The V gene is TRBV19, the J gene TRBJ2-3; D gene uncertain. This CDR3 is built from 12 residues. Germline CDR1 is LNHDA and CDR2 is SQIVND (reference sequence). The germline V and J ends were trimmed by 5 bases and 6 bases, with 9 bases remaining between them. CDR3 nucleotide sequence: TGTGCCAGTAGTCACCCCCCGGATACGCAGTATTTT. Its protein product is CASSHPPDTQYF.

The gene calls are TRBV12-3 or TRBV12-4 and TRBJ1-3; D not resolved. CDR3 length equals 13 residues. The V gene lost 5 bases and the J gene lost 4 bases, with 9 bases spanning the gap. For the CDR3, the DNA is TGTGCCAGCAGTCCAGCACGGGGAAACACCATATATTTT. The encoded protein is CASSPARGNTIYF.

About this clonotype: A single base separates this from a much larger clone, so it may be a read error. V and J are TRBV9 and TRBJ2-5, with TRBD1 identical over 8 bases. Germline lookup yields CDR1 SGDLS and CDR2 YYNGEE. CDR3 length: 15 residues. The V segment lost 0 bases and the J segment 7 bases; nucleotides outside the gene matches: 8. The CDR3 DNA reads TGTGCCAGCAGCGTAGCTCAGGGGGCGCTGGGGACCCAGTACTTC. Amino acids: CASSVAQGALGTQYF.

There are many counts of this clonotype. J is TRBJ2-7 and V is TRBV11-2; maybe TRBD1 (5 bases). V was trimmed by 2 bases and J by 5 bases, leaving 10 bases between them. Germline values: CDR1 SGHAT, CDR2 FQNNGV. The CDR3 covers 13 residues. The CDR3 protein is CASSLSGSDEQYF. The CDR3, as DNA: TGTGCCAGCAGCTTATCAGGGTCGGACGAGCAGTACTTC.

The chain joins TRBV28 to TRBJ2-5; D perhaps matches TRBD1 (6 bases). CDR1 is MDHEN and CDR2 is SYDVKM in the germline V gene. The CDR3 covers 13 residues. Here the CDR3 reads CTLGTWGKETQYF. The CDR3 region has the DNA TGTACCTTGGGGACATGGGGGAAAGAGACCCAGTACTTC. Supplemented by reference TRBV28 and TRBJ2-5, the full variable domain reads DVKVTQSSRYLVKRTGEKVFLECVQDMDHENMFWYRQDPGLGLRLIYFSYDVKMKEKGDIPEGYSVSREKKERFSLILESASTNQTSMYLCTLGTWGKETQYFGPGTRLLVL.

The chain has TRBV5-1 and TRBJ2-5, with D possibly being TRBD1 (6 bases). This CDR3 has 13 residues. The V and J ends lost 1 base and 4 bases respectively, with 8 bases between them. The germline CDR1 and CDR2 sequences are SGHRS and YFSETQ. As DNA, the CDR3 is TGCGCCAGCAGCTTGCCCAGGGGAGAGACCCAGTACTTC. Translation gives CASSLPRGETQYF.

This clonotype has at least ten counts. This chain links TRBV28 with TRBJ2-2; a possible D gene is TRBD1 (6 bases). Germline CDR1 and CDR2: MDHEN and SYDVKM. Trimming left V 6 bases short and J 7 bases short, with 15 bases between. The CDR3 is 14 amino acids. CDR3 sequence: CASRGQFPGGELFF. The CDR3 DNA reads TGTGCCAGCAGAGGACAGTTTCCCGGCGGGGAGCTGTTTTTT. The full variable domain, with the rest looked up from reference TRBV28 and TRBJ2-2, is DVKVTQSSRYLVKRTGEKVFLECVQDMDHENMFWYRQDPGLGLRLIYFSYDVKMKEKGDIPEGYSVSREKKERFSLILESASTNQTSMYLCASRGQFPGGELFFGEGSRLTVL.

The sample holds many counts of this clonotype. The rearrangement joins TRBV5-1 to TRBJ1-2; the D is unclear. The CDR3 sequence is 12 residues long. V lost 3 bases and J lost 6, with 9 bases in between. Germline V lookup: CDR1 SGHRS, CDR2 YFSETQ. As DNA, the CDR3 is TGCGCCAGCAGCTCGAACGGGGATGGCTACACCTTC. Its protein is CASSSNGDGYTF. Variable domain in full (rest from reference TRBV5-1 and TRBJ1-2): KAGVTQTPRYLIKTRGQQVTLSCSPISGHRSVSWYQQTPGQGLQFLFEYFSETQRNKGNFPGRFSGRQFSNSRSEMNVSTLELGDSALYLCASSSNGDGYTFGSGTRLTVV.

This clonotype was counted at least ten times. The rearrangement links TRBV6-5 to TRBJ1-2; 8 nucleotides line up with TRBD1. The CDR3 contains 12 residues. The V gene's germline CDR1 is MNHEY and CDR2 SVGAGI. After removal of 6 bases from V and 10 bases from J, the junction contained 7 bases not matched to a gene. CDR3 sequence reads: CASSWTGRAYTF. The CDR3, as DNA: TGTGCCAGCAGCTGGACAGGGCGCGCCTACACCTTC.

This clonotype was seen at least ten times. The chain couples TRBV7-6 to TRBJ2-3; 9 positions agree with TRBD2. The CDR3 is made up of 17 amino acids. The J segment lost 7 bases and the V segment lost 0 bases, leaving 11 bases of the junction unmatched. In germline, CDR1 is SGHVS, CDR2 FNYEAQ. CDR3 sequence reads: CASSLARSSGGRNTQYF. The CDR3 nucleotides read TGTGCCAGCAGCTTAGCTCGGTCCAGCGGGGGGAGGAATACGCAGTATTTT.

This clonotype was seen ten or more times. The chain carries TRBV5-5 and TRBJ2-5, with D possibly TRBD1 on 5 matching bases. This CDR3 is 13 amino acids long. The V gene's germline CDR1 is SGHKS and CDR2 YYEKEE (reference sequence). The ends were cut back, 1 base at V and 5 bases at J, with 9 bases in the middle. CDR3 loop: CASSLSGPETQYF. CDR3 nucleotide sequence: TGTGCCAGCAGCTTGTCAGGGCCGGAGACCCAGTACTTC.

There are many counts of this clonotype. The chain has TRBV6-5 and TRBJ2-2, with a tentative D call TRBD1 (6 bases). The length of the CDR3 is 16 residues. Trimming removed 0 bases from V and 6 bases from J, with 14 bases in between. Germline lookup yields CDR1 MNHEY and CDR2 SVGAGI. The CDR3 reads CASSYSKYRAPGELFF. CDR3 nucleotide sequence: TGTGCCAGCAGTTACTCGAAATACAGGGCCCCCGGGGAGCTGTTTTTT.

In this sample, this clonotype turned up many times. This chain joins TRBV6-1 and TRBJ1-2; D gene unclear. Trimming pared 1 base from V and 7 bases from J, leaving 4 bases between. Germline loops: CDR1 MNHNS, CDR2 SASEGT. This CDR3 comprises 11 residues. In DNA form, the CDR3 reads TGTGCCAGCAGTGAAGGGTTTGGCTACACCTTC. It yields the protein CASSEGFGYTF.